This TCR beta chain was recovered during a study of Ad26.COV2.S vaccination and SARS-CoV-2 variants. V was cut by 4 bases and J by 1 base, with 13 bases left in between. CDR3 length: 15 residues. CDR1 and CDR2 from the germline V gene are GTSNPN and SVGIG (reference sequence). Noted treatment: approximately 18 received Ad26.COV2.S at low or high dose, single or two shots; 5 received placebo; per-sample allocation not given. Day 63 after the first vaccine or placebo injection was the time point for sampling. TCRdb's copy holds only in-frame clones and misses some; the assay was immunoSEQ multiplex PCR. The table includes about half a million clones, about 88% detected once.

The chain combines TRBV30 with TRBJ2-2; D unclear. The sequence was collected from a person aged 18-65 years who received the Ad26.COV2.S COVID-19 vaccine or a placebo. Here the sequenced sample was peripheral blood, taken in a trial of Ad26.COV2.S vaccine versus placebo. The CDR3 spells CAWTWNSGNTGELFF. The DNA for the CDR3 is TGTGCCTGGACGTGGAACTCCGGGAACACCGGGGAGCTGTTTTTT.